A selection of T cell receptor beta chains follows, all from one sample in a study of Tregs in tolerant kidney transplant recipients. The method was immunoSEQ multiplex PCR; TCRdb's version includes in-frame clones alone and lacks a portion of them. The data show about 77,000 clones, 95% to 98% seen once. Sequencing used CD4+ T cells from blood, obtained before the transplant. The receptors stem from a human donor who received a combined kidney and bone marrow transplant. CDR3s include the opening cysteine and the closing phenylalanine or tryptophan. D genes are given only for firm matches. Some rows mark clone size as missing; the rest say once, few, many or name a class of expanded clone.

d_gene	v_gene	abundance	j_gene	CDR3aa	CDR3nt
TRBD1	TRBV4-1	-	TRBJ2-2	CASSHWTGGLSTGELFF	TGCGCCAGCAGCCACTGGACAGGGGGCCTGAGCACCGGGGAGCTGTTTTTT
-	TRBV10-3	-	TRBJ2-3	CAIRREGTDTQYF	TGTGCCATCAGGAGAGAGGGCACAGATACGCAGTATTTT
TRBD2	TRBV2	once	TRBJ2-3	CASSEQGGSTDTQYF	TGTGCCAGCAGTGAACAGGGAGGGAGCACAGATACGCAGTATTTT
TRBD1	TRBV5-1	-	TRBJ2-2	CASSFDRGQSGELFF	TGCGCCAGCAGCTTCGACAGGGGGCAGAGCGGGGAGCTGTTTTTT
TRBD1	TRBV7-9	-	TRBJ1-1	CASSLGKQGATEAFF	TGTGCCAGCAGCTTAGGGAAGCAGGGGGCCACTGAAGCTTTCTTT
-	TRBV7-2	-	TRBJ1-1	CASSLTRSNTEAFF	TGTGCCAGCAGCTTAACCAGGTCGAACACTGAAGCTTTCTTT
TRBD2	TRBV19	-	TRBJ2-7	CASSVRLAGPYEQYF	TGTGCCAGTAGTGTCCGACTAGCGGGCCCCTACGAGCAGTACTTC
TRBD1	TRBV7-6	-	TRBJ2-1	CASSLGDSLYNEQFF	TGTGCCAGCAGCTTAGGGGACAGCCTCTACAATGAGCAGTTCTTC
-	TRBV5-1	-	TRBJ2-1	CASSLTSLYNEQFF	TGCGCCAGCAGCTTGACTAGCCTATACAATGAGCAGTTCTTC
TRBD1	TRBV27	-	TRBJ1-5	CASSLGTGVDQPQHF	TGTGCCAGCAGTTTAGGGACAGGGGTCGATCAGCCCCAGCATTTT
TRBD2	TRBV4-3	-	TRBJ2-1	CASSLGLGNEQFF	TGCGCCAGCAGTCTGGGACTAGGGAATGAGCAGTTCTTC
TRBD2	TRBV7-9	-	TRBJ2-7	CASSYLSSGAYEQYF	TGTGCCAGCAGCTATCTGTCCAGCGGGGCCTACGAGCAGTACTTC
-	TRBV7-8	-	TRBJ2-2	CASSLLAYTGELFF	TGTGCCAGCAGCTTATTAGCTTACACCGGGGAGCTGTTTTTT
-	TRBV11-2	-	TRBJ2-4	CASSLVWGGESNQYF	TGTGCCAGCAGCTTAGTATGGGGGGGCGAAAGTAATCAGTACTTC
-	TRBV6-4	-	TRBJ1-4	CASSERVSGEKLFF	TGTGCCAGCAGTGAGCGGGTTTCGGGTGAAAAACTGTTTTTT
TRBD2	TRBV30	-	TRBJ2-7	CAWSVLTGGPGYEQYF	TGTGCCTGGAGTGTACTTACGGGAGGGCCGGGTTACGAGCAGTACTTC
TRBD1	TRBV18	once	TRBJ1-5	CASSPIQGDNQPQHF	TGTGCCAGCTCACCAATCCAGGGGGACAATCAGCCCCAGCATTTT
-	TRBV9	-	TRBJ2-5	CASSVDTGTQYF	TGTGCCAGCAGCGTAGATACAGGGACCCAGTACTTC
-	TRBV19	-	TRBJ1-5	CASSTTKTYQPQHF	TGTGCCAGTAGTACGACAAAAACCTATCAGCCCCAGCATTTT
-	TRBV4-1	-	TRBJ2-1	CASSLDGTPYNEQFF	TGCGCCAGCAGCCTGGATGGGACACCCTACAATGAGCAGTTCTTC